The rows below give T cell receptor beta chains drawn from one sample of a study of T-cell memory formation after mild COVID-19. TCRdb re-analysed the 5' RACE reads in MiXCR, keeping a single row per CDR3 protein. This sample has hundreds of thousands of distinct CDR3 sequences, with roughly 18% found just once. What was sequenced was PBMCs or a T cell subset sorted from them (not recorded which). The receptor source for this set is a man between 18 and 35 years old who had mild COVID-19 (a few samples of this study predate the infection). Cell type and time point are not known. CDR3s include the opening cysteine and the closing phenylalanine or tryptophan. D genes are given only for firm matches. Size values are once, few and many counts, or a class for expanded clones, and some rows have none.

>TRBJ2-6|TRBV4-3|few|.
TGCGCCAGCAGCCTCGAGAGGGGAACTGGGGCCAACGTCCTGACTTTC
CASSLERGTGANVLTF
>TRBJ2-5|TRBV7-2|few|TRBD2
TGTGCCAGCAGCTATCAGGGAGGGCGAGAGACCCAGTACTTC
CASSYQGGRETQYF
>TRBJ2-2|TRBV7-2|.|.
TGTGCCAGCAGCTTAGCCCTAGATCTCGCCTGGGAGCTGTTTTTT
CASSLALDLAWELFF
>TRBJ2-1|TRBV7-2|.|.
TGTGCCAGCAGCGCCTTTAACAATGAGCAGTTCTTC
CASSAFNNEQFF
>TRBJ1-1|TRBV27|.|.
TGTGCCAGCAGTTTAGGGGGGATATCTGAAGCTTTCTTT
CASSLGGISEAFF
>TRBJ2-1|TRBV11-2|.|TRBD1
TGTGCCAGCAGCTTGGGACAGGGGGGTAGCGATGAGCAGTTCTTC
CASSLGQGGSDEQFF
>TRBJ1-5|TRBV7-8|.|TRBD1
TGTGCCAGCAGCTCTGGACAGGGGAATAGGGACAATCAGCCCCAGCATTTT
CASSSGQGNRDNQPQHF
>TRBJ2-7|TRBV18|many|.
TGTGCCAGCTCAGGGGACTCCAACTCCTACGAGCAGTACTTC
CASSGDSNSYEQYF
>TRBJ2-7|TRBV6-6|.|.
TGTGCCAGCAGTTATAGGGGGGGTTACGAGCAGTACTTC
CASSYRGGYEQYF
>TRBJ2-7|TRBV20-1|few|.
TGCAGTGCTAGCCCCGGACTCGGAACGGGTTACGAGCAGTACTTC
CSASPGLGTGYEQYF
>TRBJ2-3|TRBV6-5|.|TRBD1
TGTGCCAGCAGTCCTTACAGGGGGACACAGAGTACGCAGTATTTT
CASSPYRGTQSTQYF
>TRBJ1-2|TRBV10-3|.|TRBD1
TGTGCCATCAGTCAAACACAGGGGAACTATGGCTACACCTTC
CAISQTQGNYGYTF
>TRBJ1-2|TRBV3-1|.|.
TGTGCCAGCAGCCAAGGGACGGGCCCCATTCTTTATGGCTACACCTTC
CASSQGTGPILYGYTF
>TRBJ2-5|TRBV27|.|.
TGTGCCAGCAGGCCCCTTGCTGGGACCCAGTACTTC
CASRPLAGTQYF
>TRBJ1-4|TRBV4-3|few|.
TGCGCCAGCAGCCAAGAATGGACCGGACGTGAAAAACTGTTTTTT
CASSQEWTGREKLFF
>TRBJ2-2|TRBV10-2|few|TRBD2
TGCGCCAGCAGTGTTGGGGCTAGCGGGGGGGGCGACACCGGGGAGCTGTTTTTT
CASSVGASGGGDTGELFF
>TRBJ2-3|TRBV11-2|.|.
TGTGCCAGCAGCTTAAACAGGGACGTTGGTACGCAGTATTTT
CASSLNRDVGTQYF
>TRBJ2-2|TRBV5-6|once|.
TGTGCCAGCAGCTTGGCCGGGATAGTCGCTACCGGGGAGCTGTTTTTT
CASSLAGIVATGELFF
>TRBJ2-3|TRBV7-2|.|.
TGTGCCAGCAGCTCACAGGTTGGGCCGCAGTATTTT
CASSSQVGPQYF
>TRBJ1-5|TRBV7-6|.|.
TGTGCCAGCAGCCCAGGGACCACATTGGAGCCCCAGCATTTT
CASSPGTTLEPQHF
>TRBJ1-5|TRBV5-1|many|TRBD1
TGCGCCAGCAGCCCCGGACAGGGTCAGCCCCAGCATTTT
CASSPGQGQPQHF
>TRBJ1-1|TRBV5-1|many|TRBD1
TGCGCCAGCAGCCTTGGGACAGGGTGGACTGAAGCTTTCTTT
CASSLGTGWTEAFF
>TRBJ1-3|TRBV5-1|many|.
TGCGCCAGCAGCTTGGAATGGACAATCGGAGGTGGAAACACCATATATTTT
CASSLEWTIGGGNTIYF
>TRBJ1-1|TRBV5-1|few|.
TGCGCCAGCAGCCAGACAGACGCCGCTACTGAAGCTTTCTTT
CASSQTDAATEAFF
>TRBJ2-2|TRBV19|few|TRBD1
TGTGCCAGTAGTATAACAGGGGTGCACGGGGAGCTGTTTTTT
CASSITGVHGELFF
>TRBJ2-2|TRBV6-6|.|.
TGTGCCAGCGAGGAGGCCTTTACCGGGGAGCTGTTTTTT
CASEEAFTGELFF
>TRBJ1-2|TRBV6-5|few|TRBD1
TGTGCCAGTGCCTCAGGGGGCACTAACTATGGCTACACCTTC
CASASGGTNYGYTF
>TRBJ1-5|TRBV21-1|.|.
TGTGCCTGCAGACCCCAGCATTTT
CACRPQHF
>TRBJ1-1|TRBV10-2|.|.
TGCGCCAGCAGTGACCCCAAAATCGGTGAAGCTTTCTTT
CASSDPKIGEAFF
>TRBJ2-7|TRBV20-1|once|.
TGCAGTGCTAGTTCGGATGGTTCTTCCTACGAGCAGTACTTC
CSASSDGSSYEQYF
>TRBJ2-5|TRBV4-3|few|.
TGCGCCAGCAGCCACCGGGTAGGGGTGGAGACCCAGTACTTC
CASSHRVGVETQYF
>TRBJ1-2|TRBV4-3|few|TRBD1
TGCGCCAGCAGCCGAACCACAGGGGGCAATGGCTACACCTTC
CASSRTTGGNGYTF
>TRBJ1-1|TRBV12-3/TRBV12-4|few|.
TGTGCCAGCAGTTTGAGGCAGAACAGTCGTGAAGCTTTCTTT
CASSLRQNSREAFF
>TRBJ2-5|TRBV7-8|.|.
TGTGCCAGCAGCCCGACAGCCAGTGAAAAGACCCAGTACTTC
CASSPTASEKTQYF
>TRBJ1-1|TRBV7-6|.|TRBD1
TGTGCCAGCAGCTCCAGACAGGGTATGAACACTGAAGCTTTCTTT
CASSSRQGMNTEAFF
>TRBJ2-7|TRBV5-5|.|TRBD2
TGTGCCAGCAGCTTCGAGGGGCGGGGGTCCTACGAGCAGTACTTC
CASSFEGRGSYEQYF
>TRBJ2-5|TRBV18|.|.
TGTGCCACGCAAGAGACCCAGTACTTC
CATQETQYF
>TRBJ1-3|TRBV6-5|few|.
TGTGCCAGCAGTTACTCAACAGTCTCTGGAAACACCATATATTTT
CASSYSTVSGNTIYF
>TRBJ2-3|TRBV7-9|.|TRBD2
TGTGCCAGCAGTTCCCCAGGGAGGGGCACAGATACGCAGTATTTT
CASSSPGRGTDTQYF
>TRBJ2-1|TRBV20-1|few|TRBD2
TGCAGTGCTAGGACTAGCGGGCCCTACAATGAGCAGTTCTTC
CSARTSGPYNEQFF
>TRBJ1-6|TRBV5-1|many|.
TGCGCCAGCAGCTTGGAGGGAATTACTAATTCACCCCTCCACTTT
CASSLEGITNSPLHF
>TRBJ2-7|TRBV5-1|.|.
TGCGCCAGCAGCTTGGAATGGGCAGTCTACGAGCAGTACTTC
CASSLEWAVYEQYF
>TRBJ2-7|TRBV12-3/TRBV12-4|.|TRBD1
TGTGCCAGCAGTGTCACAGGGGCGTACTACGAGCAGTACTTC
CASSVTGAYYEQYF
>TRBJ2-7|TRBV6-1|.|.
TGTGCCAGCAGTTATACAGCTGACTACGAGCAGTACTTC
CASSYTADYEQYF
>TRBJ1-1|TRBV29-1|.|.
TGCAGCGTTGTAGCCCTCAAGTACACTGAAGCTTTCTTT
CSVVALKYTEAFF
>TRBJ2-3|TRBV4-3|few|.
TGCGCCAGCAGCCAAGAGGTACTGGTTTGGAGAGATACGCAGTATTTT
CASSQEVLVWRDTQYF
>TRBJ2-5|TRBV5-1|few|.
TGCGCCAGCAGGGCGAATCAAGAGACCCAGTACTTC
CASRANQETQYF
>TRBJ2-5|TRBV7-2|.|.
TGTGCCAGCAGCTCCTTGTGGGGGGGCCAGGAGACCCAGTACTTC
CASSSLWGGQETQYF
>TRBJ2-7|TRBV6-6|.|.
TGTGCCAGCAGCCATTCCTACGAGCAGTACTTC
CASSHSYEQYF
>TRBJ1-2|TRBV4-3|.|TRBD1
TGCGCCAGCAGCCAAGGGGCGGCGAGACAGGGCTATGGCTACACCTTC
CASSQGAARQGYGYTF
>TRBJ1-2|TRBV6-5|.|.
TGTGCCAGCAGTTACTCGAATATCAACTATGGCTACACCTTC
CASSYSNINYGYTF
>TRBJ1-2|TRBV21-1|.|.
TGTGCCAGCAGCAAACAGAAGGGGGCGAGCTATGGCTACACCTTC
CASSKQKGASYGYTF
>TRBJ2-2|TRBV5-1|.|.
TGCGCCAGCAGCCGGGATGGGGGGACGAACACCGGGGAGCTGTTTTTT
CASSRDGGTNTGELFF
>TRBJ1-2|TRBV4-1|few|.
TGCGCCAGCAGCCAAACCCGGCGGCAGGGAGACTATGGCTACACCTTC
CASSQTRRQGDYGYTF
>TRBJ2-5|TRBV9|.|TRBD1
TGTGCCAGCAGCGTGGCGCAGGGGGCGAGCGAGACCCAGTACTTC
CASSVAQGASETQYF
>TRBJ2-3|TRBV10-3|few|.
TGTGCCATCAGGGGGGCGGGAGATACGCAGTATTTT
CAIRGAGDTQYF
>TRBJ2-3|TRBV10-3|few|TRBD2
TGTGCCATCGCAAGCGGCGGGGGGGACACAGATACGCAGTATTTT
CAIASGGGDTDTQYF
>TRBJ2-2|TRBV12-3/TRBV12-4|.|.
TGTGCCAGCAGTTGTCAAGGGTTCCCCGGGGAGCTGTTTTTT
CASSCQGFPGELFF
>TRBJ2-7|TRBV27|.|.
TGTGCCAGCAACCAGGGGGGGGGCCTTTCTTACGAGCAGTACTTC
CASNQGGGLSYEQYF